Detailed here is one T cell receptor beta chain. This specimen belongs to a study of blood T cell repertoires in COVID-19. Overall study context: Collection of acute and convalescent COVID-19 samples took place in the United States, Italy and Spain. Nucleic acid was either cDNA or gDNA, and it came from T cells, B-cell-depleted T cells, or PBMCs.

Per the original data handling: It was from reference gene primer amplification that nucleated cell counts were estimated. Sequenced by immunoSEQ multiplex PCR; TCRdb stores in-frame clones only, minus some. The DNA gave D and trimming, while V, J and clone size come from that table. The repertoire holds tens of thousands of clones, with over 80% as singletons. V lost 7 bases and J lost 4; bases outside the gene matches: 9. The CDR3 is made up of 13 amino acids. The germline gives CDR1 SQVTM, CDR2 ANQGSEA. The chain carries TRBV29-1 and TRBJ2-5; TRBD2 matches at 7 bases. The receptor was isolated from a woman aged 80 or over with active or convalescent COVID-19. Sequenced sample: peripheral blood. The CDR3 DNA is TGCAGCGCCGAAGTAGCGGGTAGAGAGACCCAGTACTTC. Translation: CSAEVAGRETQYF.